Below, one T cell receptor (beta chain) is given with its context. Profiled with immunoSEQ multiplex PCR; TCRdb holds only in-frame clones, not every one. The sample has about 150,000 clones, around 89% seen once. The data were obtained in a study of blood T cell repertoires in COVID-19. About the research overall: T cells, B-cell-depleted T cells, or PBMCs provided the cDNA or gDNA that served as material.

The clonotype originates from a man aged 60 to 75 with acute or convalescent COVID-19. The sample consisted of peripheral blood.

The CDR3 bases are TGTGCCAGCAGCGTAGTGGGGAGAGGTCACACTGAAGCTTTCTTT. Protein product: CASSVVGRGHTEAFF. The chain links TRBV9 to TRBJ1-1; no reliable D call. Looked up from germline, CDR1 is SGDLS and CDR2 is YYNGEE. Trimming pared 0 bases from V and 3 bases from J, leaving 12 bases between. The CDR3 is 15 amino acids. The whole variable domain, remainder taken from reference TRBV9 and TRBJ1-1, is DSGVTQTPKHLITATGQRVTLRCSPRSGDLSVYWYQQSLDQGLQFLIQYYNGEERAKGNILERFSAQQFPDLHSELNLSSLELGDSALYFCASSVVGRGHTEAFFGQGTRLTVV.